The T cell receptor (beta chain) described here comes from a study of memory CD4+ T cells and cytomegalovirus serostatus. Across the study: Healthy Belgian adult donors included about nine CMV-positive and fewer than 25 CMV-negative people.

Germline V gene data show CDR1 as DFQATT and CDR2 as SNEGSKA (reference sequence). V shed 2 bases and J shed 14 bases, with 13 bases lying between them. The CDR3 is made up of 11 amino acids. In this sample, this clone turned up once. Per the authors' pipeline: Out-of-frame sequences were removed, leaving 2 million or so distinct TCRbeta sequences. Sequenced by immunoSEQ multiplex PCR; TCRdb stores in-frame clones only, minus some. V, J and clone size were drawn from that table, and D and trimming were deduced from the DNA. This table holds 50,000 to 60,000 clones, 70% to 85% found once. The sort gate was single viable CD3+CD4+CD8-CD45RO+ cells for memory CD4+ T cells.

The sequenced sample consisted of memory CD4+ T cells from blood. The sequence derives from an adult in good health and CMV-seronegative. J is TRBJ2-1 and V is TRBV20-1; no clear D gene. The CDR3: CSARLGPQEFF. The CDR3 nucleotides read TGCAGTGCTAGATTGGGCCCTCAGGAGTTCTTC.